Reported below is one T cell receptor beta chain. This entry is derived from a study of T-cell reconstitution after alpha-beta-depleted transplantation in children. The germline CDR1 and CDR2 sequences are DFQATT and SNEGSKA (reference sequence). There are 13 residues in the CDR3. Trimming took off 4 bases at V and 6 bases at J, with 12 bases between the two ends. The TCRbeta library was prepared with unique molecular identifiers. TCRdb ran MiXCR on the PCR reads and lists one entry per CDR3 protein. The profile shows fewer than 700,000 distinct CDR3 sequences, 20% to 25% of them singletons. This TCR came from a boy under two years old who had a stem cell transplant for acute myeloid leukemia, so the T cells may come from the graft donor. The rearrangement uses TRBV20-1 and TRBJ2-2; either TRBD1 or TRBD2 may fit D (5 bases each). Source: PBMCs, mostly from graft donor cells, taken 360 days after TCRalphabeta/CD19-depleted stem cell transplant. CDR3 DNA: TGCAGTGCTAAAAACGGGGCTCCCGGGGAGCTGTTTTTT. This codes for CSAKNGAPGELFF.